The 31 T cell receptor beta chains given below trace back to one sample, sequenced in a study of shared clonotypes between healthy human individuals. TCRdb's copy holds only in-frame clones and misses some; the assay was immunoSEQ multiplex PCR. The data show 2 million to 2.5 million clones, with approximately 93% seen just once and under 0.45% held by the top ten. Sequencing used naive CD4+ T cells from PBMCs. Subset indicated: CD45RA+ positively selected. The receptors were sampled from a man aged 18 to 30 in good health. Some clones in this sample may be carry-over from other donors' samples.

The chain employs TRBV5-1 and TRBJ2-7, with D maybe TRBD2 (6 bases). Looked up from germline, CDR1 is SGHRS and CDR2 is YFSETQ. Trimming shortened V by 4 bases and J by 4 bases, and 15 bases separated the two germline ends. CDR3 length: 14 amino acids. The CDR3 sequence is CASSENAGGYEQYF. CDR3 nucleotides: TGCGCCAGCAGCGAAAACGCCGGGGGATACGAGCAGTACTTC. The full variable domain, in which reference TRBV5-1 and TRBJ2-7 provide the parts outside the CDR3, is KAGVTQTPRYLIKTRGQQVTLSCSPISGHRSVSWYQQTPGQGLQFLFEYFSETQRNKGNFPGRFSGRQFSNSRSEMNVSTLELGDSALYLCASSENAGGYEQYFGPGTRLTVT.

This clone appeared a single time. The J gene is TRBJ2-1, the V gene TRBV27; D is unclear. The CDR3 extends over 15 amino acids. The germline gives CDR1 MNHEY, CDR2 SMNVEV (reference sequence). V lost 7 bases to trimming and J lost 3 bases, with 16 bases between them. The CDR3 DNA is TGTGCCAGCACCCGCGGTCAACACCTCTACAATGAGCAGTTCTTC. Translation gives CASTRGQHLYNEQFF.

The rearrangement links TRBV28 to TRBJ1-1; D gene ambiguous. The CDR3 runs to 14 residues. Germline V gene lookup returns CDR1 MDHEN and CDR2 SYDVKM. V was clipped by 8 bases and J by 4 bases, with 17 bases between them. The CDR3 nucleotides are TGTGCCAGCCACCTCCCCAGGCGAGGCACTGAAGCTTTCTTT. Translated, it gives CASHLPRRGTEAFF.

The V gene is TRBV9, the J gene TRBJ2-4, with 9 positions matching TRBD2. This CDR3 comprises 17 residues. From germline, CDR1 is SGDLS and CDR2 YYNGEE. V gave up 2 bases and J gave up 4 bases; unmatched junction bases: 10. As DNA, the CDR3 is TGTGCCAGCAGCGTCTCTAGCGGGACGCAATCTAAAAACATTCAGTACTTC. Its protein product is CASSVSSGTQSKNIQYF.

CDR3 in DNA: TGCAGCGTAACGGGACTCCCGAGCTCCTACAATGAGCAGTTCTTC. This encodes CSVTGLPSSYNEQFF. V and J are TRBV29-1 and TRBJ2-1; a possible D gene is TRBD2 (6 bases). The CDR3 is 15 amino acids. The germline gives CDR1 SQVTM, CDR2 ANQGSEA. Trimming took 6 bases from V and 0 from J, leaving 15 bases between them.

Concerning this clone itself: Distinct nucleotide sequences in the sample also encode this CDR3. The chain carries TRBV2 and TRBJ2-3; 13 positions agree with TRBD2. This CDR3 spans 15 amino acids. Unmatched junction bases numbered 6, after V lost 6 bases and J lost 6 bases. CDR1 is SNHLY and CDR2 is FYNNEI in the germline V gene. The CDR3 protein is CASRPGLAGTDTQYF. CDR3 nucleotide sequence: TGTGCCAGCAGGCCGGGACTAGCGGGAACCGATACGCAGTATTTT. Full variable domain (rest looked up from reference TRBV2 and TRBJ2-3): EPEVTQTPSHQVTQMGQEVILRCVPISNHLYFYWYRQILGQKVEFLVSFYNNEISEKSEIFDDQFSVERPDGSNFTLKIRSTKLEDSAMYFCASRPGLAGTDTQYFGPGTRLTVL.

The genes are TRBV5-1 and TRBJ1-1; D not certain. Trimming left V 3 bases short and J 4 bases short, with 13 bases between. The germline V gene encodes CDR1 SGHRS and CDR2 YFSETQ. The CDR3 is 14 amino acids. The CDR3 reads CASSSLPDGTEAFF. The DNA for the CDR3 is TGCGCCAGCAGCTCGCTCCCGGACGGCACTGAAGCTTTCTTT.

The chain employs TRBV5-6 and TRBJ2-1; D is uncertain. The CDR3 spans 16 residues. V was trimmed by 2 bases and J by 13 bases, leaving 25 bases between them. Germline CDR1 reads SGHDT; CDR2 reads YYEEEE. Here the CDR3 reads CASSLAELELSGGQFF. The CDR3 DNA sequence: TGTGCCAGCAGCTTAGCCGAGCTGGAACTGTCAGGTGGACAGTTCTTC.

The rearrangement joins TRBV19 to TRBJ1-1; TRBD1 aligns across 7 bases. Germline V gene lookup returns CDR1 LNHDA and CDR2 SQIVND (reference sequence). The V segment lost 7 bases and the J segment 0 bases; nucleotides outside the gene matches: 8. The CDR3 length is 15 residues. The CDR3 DNA is TGTGCCAGTACCTTTCACAGGGGCCTGAACACTGAAGCTTTCTTT. This encodes CASTFHRGLNTEAFF.

Remarks on this clone: Other DNA sequences within the sample encode an identical CDR3. The chain employs TRBV27 and TRBJ2-3; the D is unclear. The ends were cut back, 6 bases at V and 1 base at J, with 8 bases in the middle. This CDR3 spans 13 amino acids. Germline V gene lookup returns CDR1 MNHEY and CDR2 SMNVEV (reference sequence). The CDR3 region is CASRDRGTDTQYF. The CDR3 DNA is TGTGCCAGCAGGGACCGGGGCACAGATACGCAGTATTTT.

The V call is TRBV19, the J call TRBJ2-7; D uncertain. The CDR3 length is 14 residues. The germline V and J ends were trimmed by 10 bases and 1 base, with 17 bases remaining between them. Germline assignment: CDR1 LNHDA and CDR2 SQIVND (reference sequence). The CDR3 nucleotides are TGTGCCACCCACAACCCCACCGGTTCCTACGAGCAGTACTTC. It specifies CATHNPTGSYEQYF.

The V gene is TRBV5-6, the J gene TRBJ2-5; D is undetermined. The CDR3 runs 14 residues. The germline gives CDR1 SGHDT, CDR2 YYEEEE. With 1 base removed from V and 5 bases from J, the gap between germline ends came to 12 bases. The CDR3 DNA reads as TGTGCCAGCAGCTTGTTTCTGGGTGAGGAGACCCAGTACTTC. Translating it yields CASSLFLGEETQYF. Combining the CDR3 with reference TRBV5-6 and TRBJ2-5 gives the whole variable domain DAGVTQSPTHLIKTRGQQVTLRCSPKSGHDTVSWYQQALGQGPQFIFQYYEEEERQRGNFPDRFSGHQFPNYSSELNVNALLLGDSALYLCASSLFLGEETQYFGPGTRLLVL.

CDR3 nucleotide sequence: TGCGCCAGCAGTGAGAGGGGGCTTTCCACTGAAGCTTTCTTT. It specifies CASSERGLSTEAFF. The chain carries TRBV10-1 and TRBJ1-1; 7 bases align to TRBD1. The germline CDR1 and CDR2 sequences are WNHNN and SYGVQD (reference sequence). The CDR3 runs to 14 residues. With 2 bases clipped from V and 4 bases from J, the junction kept 4 bases outside the gene matches.

The rearrangement uses TRBV19 and TRBJ1-5; 9 nucleotides line up with TRBD1. This CDR3 has 15 residues. Losses at the gene ends were 6 bases for V and 4 bases for J; bases not matched to a gene: 7. The V gene's germline CDR1 is LNHDA and CDR2 SQIVND (reference sequence). In DNA, the CDR3 is TGTGCCAGTAGCGCCCGGACAGGGGATAATCAGCCCCAGCATTTT. It translates to CASSARTGDNQPQHF.

The CDR3 bases are TGTGCCAGCAGCCAAGCAGCGGGAGGTTCCGAGACCCAGTACTTC. This codes for CASSQAAGGSETQYF. The chain recombines TRBV4-2 with TRBJ2-5, with TRBD2 identical over 9 bases. Germline loops: CDR1 LGHNA, CDR2 YNFKEQ. V shed 1 base, J shed 5 bases, and the junction held 5 bases outside the gene matches. The CDR3 runs 15 residues.

The rearrangement links TRBV7-2 to TRBJ1-5; the match to TRBD1 covers 7 bases. Germline CDR1 and CDR2: SGHTA and FQGNSA. The junction had 5 bases not matched to a gene; V was cut back by 4 bases and J by 5 bases. The CDR3 is 14 residues long. This CDR3 reads CASSSDRVHQPQHF. DNA for the CDR3: TGTGCCAGCAGCTCCGACAGGGTTCATCAGCCCCAGCATTTT.

The V and J genes are TRBV5-8 and TRBJ1-4; 11 bases align to TRBD1. Germline CDR1 and CDR2: SGHTS and YDEGEE. V was pared by 5 bases and J by 5 bases, with 5 bases of the junction left unmatched. This CDR3 region has 15 residues. CDR3 in amino acids: CASRLGQGANEKLFF. The CDR3 DNA reads as TGTGCCAGCAGGTTAGGACAGGGGGCGAATGAAAAACTGTTTTTT.

This chain links TRBV5-1 with TRBJ2-1; D remains ambiguous. The CDR3 length is 15 residues. Looked up from germline, CDR1 is SGHRS and CDR2 is YFSETQ. V was pared by 4 bases and J by 0 bases, with 11 bases between. The CDR3 spells CASSLLESSYNEQFF. Written as DNA, the CDR3 is TGCGCCAGCAGCCTTCTGGAGAGCTCCTACAATGAGCAGTTCTTC.

The chain couples TRBV18 to TRBJ2-5, with TRBD2 identical over 8 bases. V gave up 3 bases and J gave up 1 base; unmatched junction bases: 4. The CDR3 runs to 15 residues. Germline CDR1 reads KGHSH; CDR2 reads LQKENI. CDR3 sequence: CASSPVREAQETQYF. As DNA, the CDR3 is TGTGCCAGCTCACCGGTGCGGGAGGCCCAAGAGACCCAGTACTTC.

The V call is TRBV5-1, the J call TRBJ2-7; possibly TRBD1 for D (5 bases). The CDR3 has 13 amino acids. V dropped 3 bases and J dropped 1 base, with 8 bases sitting between them. The V gene's germline CDR1 is SGHRS and CDR2 YFSETQ. The CDR3 bases are TGCGCCAGCAGCTACAGGCAATCCTACGAGCAGTACTTC. It is translated as CASSYRQSYEQYF.

On this clone itself: Mismatch with germline at one junction end may stem from a read error. The rearrangement joins TRBV2 to TRBJ2-7, with 9 bases matching TRBD1. Germline values: CDR1 SNHLY, CDR2 FYNNEI. This CDR3 has 14 residues. The CDR3 DNA reads TGTGCCAACAGTGAACAGGGGGCAGGCTACGAGCAGTACTTC. Amino acid sequence: CANSEQGAGYEQYF. Filled out from reference TRBV2 and TRBJ2-7, the complete variable domain reads EPEVTQTPSHQVTQMGQEVILRCVPISNHLYFYWYRQILGQKVEFLVSFYNNEISEKSEIFDDQFSVERPDGSNFTLKIRSTKLEDSAMYFCANSEQGAGYEQYFGPGTRLTVT.

The chain combines TRBV7-7 with TRBJ2-3, with 7 nucleotides matching TRBD1. Germline trimming cut 9 bases from V and 3 bases from J; bases unmatched to any gene: 6. Germline lookup yields CDR1 SSHAT and CDR2 FNYEAQ (reference sequence). The CDR3 length is 13 residues. Here the CDR3 DNA reads TGTGCCAGTGCCCCGACAGGGACAGATACGCAGTATTTT. This translates into CASAPTGTDTQYF.

This chain uses TRBV9 with TRBJ1-6; D remains unclear. The CDR3 is 14 amino acids. V was pared by 0 bases and J by 7 bases, with 8 bases between. Germline values: CDR1 SGDLS, CDR2 YYNGEE. The CDR3: CASSVGGGNSPLHF. For the CDR3, the DNA is TGTGCCAGCAGCGTAGGGGGAGGAAATTCACCCCTCCACTTT.

This clone occurred once. CDR3 nucleotides: TGCAGCGTTCCAAACACCGGGACAGGGATCAATCAGCCCCAGCATTTT. It codes for CSVPNTGTGINQPQHF. The chain recombines TRBV29-1 with TRBJ1-5; 9 bases map to TRBD1. CDR3 size: 16 residues. CDR1 is SQVTM and CDR2 is ANQGSEA in the germline V gene. V was clipped by 5 bases and J by 3 bases; unmatched bases: 11.

The chain links TRBV11-1 to TRBJ2-1; no firm D call. The CDR3 contains 15 residues. Germline V gives CDR1 SGHAT, CDR2 FQDESV (reference sequence). The V end was cut by 3 bases, the J end by 2 bases, with 11 bases between. This chain's CDR3 is CASSLLLGAYNEQFF. The DNA of the CDR3 is TGTGCCAGCAGCTTGTTACTTGGGGCCTACAATGAGCAGTTCTTC.

The chain has TRBV5-4 and TRBJ2-1; TRBD1 matches 7 bases. V lost 5 bases and J lost 6; bases outside the gene matches: 5. CDR3 length equals 13 residues. The germline gives CDR1 SGHNT, CDR2 YYREEE (reference sequence). CDR3 loop: CASRYRGSNEQFF. The CDR3 DNA reads as TGTGCCAGCAGATACAGGGGTTCCAATGAGCAGTTCTTC.

V gene TRBV6-1 combines with J gene TRBJ2-3; 7 nucleotides line up with TRBD1. Germline-derived CDR1 and CDR2 are MNHNS and SASEGT. Trimming removed 5 bases from V and 2 bases from J; junction bases left unmatched: 4. The length of the CDR3 is 14 residues. This CDR3 reads CASSRDSHTDTQYF. The CDR3 DNA is TGTGCCAGCAGTAGGGACAGCCACACAGATACGCAGTATTTT.

The genes are TRBV13 and TRBJ2-4; D possibly corresponds to TRBD2 (6 bases). CDR3 length: 15 amino acids. In germline, CDR1 is PRHDT, CDR2 FYEKMQ (reference sequence). Trimming took 4 bases from V and 5 from J, leaving 15 bases between them. As DNA, the CDR3 is TGTGCCAGCAGCTCCGGGGGTGGGCTCGAAAACATTCAGTACTTC. Its protein product is CASSSGGGLENIQYF.

V and J are TRBV28 and TRBJ1-1; 8 bases align to TRBD1. CDR3 length equals 13 residues. V shed 6 bases and J 5 bases; nucleotides not matched to a gene: 5. Germline V gene data show CDR1 as MDHEN and CDR2 as SYDVKM. The DNA for the CDR3 is TGTGCCAGCAGAACAGGGGGGGGGACTGAAGCTTTCTTT. This sequence encodes CASRTGGGTEAFF.

In this sample, this clone turned up once. CDR3 region: CSVSRGDEQYF. The CDR3 nucleotides read TGCAGCGTCTCACGGGGGGACGAGCAGTACTTC. This chain joins TRBV29-1 and TRBJ2-7; 7 positions agree with TRBD2. This CDR3 is built from 11 residues. Looked up from germline, CDR1 is SQVTM and CDR2 is ANQGSEA. The J segment lost 5 bases and the V segment lost 6 bases, leaving 4 bases of the junction unmatched.

The rearrangement links TRBV10-1 to TRBJ1-2; D is unresolved. The CDR3 length is 13 residues. V lost 2 bases, J lost 8 bases, and 12 bases lay in between. Germline V gene sequence: CDR1 WNHNN, CDR2 SYGVQD (reference sequence). The CDR3 nucleotides read TGCGCCAGCAGTGAGAGCCCGGTTGGAGGCTACACCTTC. This translates into CASSESPVGGYTF.